The sample holds many counts of the clone carrying this TCR beta chain. In TCRdb, the RT-PCR reads were re-called with MiXCR into one record per CDR3 protein. The sample shows 550,000 to 750,000 distinct CDR3 sequences, 12% to 15% of them seen only once. CDR1 is SGHRS, CDR2 YFSETQ, per germline. V was pared by 3 bases and J by 7 bases, with 12 bases between. CDR3 length equals 13 residues. Material for sequencing was memory CD4+ T cells from blood. This chain connects TRBV5-1 to TRBJ2-3; D may correspond to TRBD1 or TRBD2 (5 bases each). The sequence was collected from a female donor in good health, serving as a healthy control. CDR3 loop: CASSYPEGNTQYF. The CDR3 DNA sequence: TGCGCCAGCAGCTACCCCGAGGGGAATACGCAGTATTTT.